Listed below are T cell receptor beta chains from one sample, sequenced in a study of cytomegalovirus exposure and HLA in healthy donors. Assay used: immunoSEQ multiplex PCR; TCRdb lists only in-frame clones, some missing. The sample has roughly 56,000 clones, roughly nine tenths seen once. Sequenced material: PBMCs. The origin of the receptors is a woman between 18 and 29 years old in good health and CMV-seronegative. Each CDR3 is given with its conserved first and last residue. Each record gives: CDR3 DNA, CDR3 protein, V gene, J gene, D gene, clone size. D genes are given only for firm matches. Clone size appears in some rows only: once, few, many, or a class for an expanded clone.

CDR3 DNA: TGTGCCAGCAGGGCCCTCAGGGGGCCCCCAGATACGCAGTATTTT; CDR3 protein: CASRALRGPPDTQYF; V gene: TRBV2; J gene: TRBJ2-3; D gene: TRBD1; clone size: -
CDR3 DNA: TGTGCCAGCAGTGACAGGGGGCGTTGGAACACCGGGGAGCTGTTTTTT; CDR3 protein: CASSDRGRWNTGELFF; V gene: TRBV28; J gene: TRBJ2-2; D gene: TRBD1; clone size: -
CDR3 DNA: TGTGCCAGCAGCTTAGATCAGGGCGGCTCTAGCTCCTACAATGAGCAGTTCTTC; CDR3 protein: CASSLDQGGSSSYNEQFF; V gene: TRBV11-3; J gene: TRBJ2-1; D gene: -; clone size: few
CDR3 DNA: TGTGCCAGCAGCCCCTCGGCGCGCAGAGGGGAGACCCAGTACTTC; CDR3 protein: CASSPSARRGETQYF; V gene: TRBV5-5; J gene: TRBJ2-5; D gene: -; clone size: once
CDR3 DNA: TGTGCCAGCAGTACCCCGGGACTAGCGGAGCCTGAGCTGTTTTTT; CDR3 protein: CASSTPGLAEPELFF; V gene: TRBV2; J gene: TRBJ2-2; D gene: TRBD2; clone size: -
CDR3 DNA: TGCGCCAGCAGCCAGGGCTCGGACAGGGTACGGTACGAGCAGTACTTC; CDR3 protein: CASSQGSDRVRYEQYF; V gene: TRBV4-1; J gene: TRBJ2-7; D gene: TRBD1; clone size: few
CDR3 DNA: TGTGCCAGCAGTTACTCGGGGAGTATAGAGACCCAGTACTTC; CDR3 protein: CASSYSGSIETQYF; V gene: TRBV6-5; J gene: TRBJ2-5; D gene: -; clone size: -
CDR3 DNA: TGTGCCAGCAGCCCAGGGGGAGACTATGGCTACACCTTC; CDR3 protein: CASSPGGDYGYTF; V gene: TRBV4-2; J gene: TRBJ1-2; D gene: TRBD1; clone size: -
CDR3 DNA: TGTGCCAGTAGTATGGGAGGACGTTCGCTGTACAATGAGCAGTTCTTC; CDR3 protein: CASSMGGRSLYNEQFF; V gene: TRBV19; J gene: TRBJ2-1; D gene: -; clone size: -
CDR3 DNA: TGTGCCAGCAGCTTAGATACAGGAGGGGACGGCTACACCTTC; CDR3 protein: CASSLDTGGDGYTF; V gene: TRBV7-2; J gene: TRBJ1-2; D gene: -; clone size: -
CDR3 DNA: TGTGCCAGCAGTTTATTCCTAGCGGTCTCCACAGATACGCAGTATTTT; CDR3 protein: CASSLFLAVSTDTQYF; V gene: TRBV27; J gene: TRBJ2-3; D gene: TRBD2; clone size: -
CDR3 DNA: TGTGCCAGCAGTCTTAGCAGGGGGGTCAGCCCCCAGCATTTT; CDR3 protein: CASSLSRGVSPQHF; V gene: TRBV28; J gene: TRBJ1-5; D gene: TRBD1; clone size: few
CDR3 DNA: TGTGCCAGCAGTTACGGGTCGGGGGGCGTTGGCTACACCTTC; CDR3 protein: CASSYGSGGVGYTF; V gene: TRBV6-5; J gene: TRBJ1-2; D gene: -; clone size: -
CDR3 DNA: TGTGCCAGCAACCCGACTAGCGAACAAGAGACCCAGTACTTC; CDR3 protein: CASNPTSEQETQYF; V gene: TRBV28; J gene: TRBJ2-5; D gene: TRBD2; clone size: -
CDR3 DNA: TGTGCCAGCGAAGACAGGGACTCTGGAAACACCATATATTTT; CDR3 protein: CASEDRDSGNTIYF; V gene: TRBV6-1; J gene: TRBJ1-3; D gene: TRBD1; clone size: -